These T cell receptor beta chains were read from a single sample in a study of OX40 agonist ivuxolimab in advanced cancers. Produced via immunoSEQ multiplex PCR; TCRdb's table is partial and in-frame only. Of some 63,000 clones in the sample, 75% to 90% were seen once. Here the sequenced sample was CD4+ or CD8+ T cells sorted from blood, taken in a trial of the OX40 agonist ivuxolimab. The receptors derive from an adult with an advanced solid tumor such as melanoma, head and neck, liver or kidney cancer. The CDR3 runs from the conserved cysteine through the conserved F or W. A D gene is named only where the DNA matches it firmly. Clone size is shown for a subset of rows, as once, few, many or a class of expanded clone.

TRBJ2-7,once,14,NA,TRBV7-9,TGTGCCAGCAGCCCGGCCGGGACGTCCTACGAGCAGTACTTC,CASSPAGTSYEQYF
TRBJ1-1,NA,15,NA,TRBV19,TGTGCCAGTAACCTACTAGCGGGGGGCCGTACTGAAGCTTTCTTT,CASNLLAGGRTEAFF
TRBJ2-3,NA,13,NA,TRBV6-5,TGTGCCAGCACGGGGGAGTCCACAGATACGCAGTATTTT,CASTGESTDTQYF
TRBJ1-5,NA,15,TRBD1,TRBV27,TGTGCCAGCAGCTGGACAGGGGGCGGCAATCAGCCCCAGCATTTT,CASSWTGGGNQPQHF
TRBJ2-7,NA,14,NA,TRBV27,TGTGCCGTCAGCTGGGCCAGAGGAGCCTACGAGCAGTACTTC,CAVSWARGAYEQYF
TRBJ1-5,NA,13,NA,TRBV28,TGTGCCAGCACCGGGTCCAGGTATCAGCCCCAGCATTTT,CASTGSRYQPQHF
TRBJ2-7,NA,15,TRBD2,TRBV28,TGTGCCAGCAGTTTAGGACTAGCGGGCATCTACGAGCAGTACTTC,CASSLGLAGIYEQYF
TRBJ2-3,NA,16,TRBD2,TRBV2,TGTGCCAGCAGCGACATCGGACTAGCGGCTGGAGATACGCAGTATTTT,CASSDIGLAAGDTQYF
TRBJ2-3,NA,17,TRBD1,TRBV11-2,TGTGCCAGCAGCTTCGGGACAGGGGGCTACCTCCCAGATACGCAGTATTTT,CASSFGTGGYLPDTQYF
TRBJ2-7,NA,12,NA,TRBV11-2,TGTGCCAGCAGCTTACCCACCTACGAGCAGTACTTC,CASSLPTYEQYF
TRBJ1-4,NA,11,NA,TRBV29-1,TGCAGCGTTCGGGGAAATGAAAAACTGTTTTTT,CSVRGNEKLFF
TRBJ2-1,NA,18,TRBD2,TRBV28,TGTGCCAGCAGTACCCCCCGAGCTGTAGCGGGAGGATACAATGAGCAGTTCTTC,CASSTPRAVAGGYNEQFF
TRBJ2-1,NA,16,NA,TRBV10-3,TGTGCCATCAGTGAGTCGTTGGACTCTTCTCACAATGAGCAGTTCTTC,CAISESLDSSHNEQFF
TRBJ2-1,NA,14,NA,TRBV28,TGTGCCAGCATGAGCGGAAGCTCCTACAATGAGCAGTTCTTC,CASMSGSSYNEQFF
TRBJ2-7,once,12,TRBD1,TRBV27,TGTGCCACCATGACAGGGACCTACGAGCAGTACTTC,CATMTGTYEQYF
TRBJ2-1,few,17,TRBD2,TRBV29-1,TGCAGCGTGCGGGGGAGAGCTCCCGAGAGCTCCTACAATGAGCAGTTCTTC,CSVRGRAPESSYNEQFF